Each of the 4 T cell receptor beta chains below was sequenced from the same sample in a study of cytomegalovirus exposure and HLA in healthy donors. It was with 60 Vbeta and 13 Jbeta primers that the PCR ran. Produced via immunoSEQ multiplex PCR; TCRdb's table is partial and in-frame only. Of about 130,000 clones in the sample, roughly three quarters were seen once. The sample taken for sequencing was PBMCs. Receptors originate from a man in his thirties or forties in good health and CMV-seronegative.

The chain combines TRBV29-1 with TRBJ2-1, with TRBD2 matching over 9 bases. With 7 bases clipped from V and 9 bases from J, the junction kept 13 bases outside the gene matches. CDR3 length: 14 amino acids. The V gene's germline CDR1 is SQVTM and CDR2 ANQGSEA. The CDR3 protein is CSGEGREGGGEQFF. CDR3 coding DNA: TGCAGCGGCGAGGGGCGGGAGGGAGGCGGTGAGCAGTTCTTC.

The chain combines TRBV6-5 with TRBJ1-1; D is perhaps TRBD1 (5 bases). Trimming took 2 bases from V and 4 from J, leaving 8 bases between them. In germline, CDR1 is MNHEY, CDR2 SVGAGI. The CDR3 sequence is 13 residues long. The DNA of the CDR3 is TGTGCCAGCAGTTACGGGGGGACCACTGAAGCTTTCTTT. This codes for CASSYGGTTEAFF.

The V and J genes are TRBV19 and TRBJ1-1; 7 positions agree with TRBD1. This CDR3 is built from 13 residues. Germline assignment: CDR1 LNHDA and CDR2 SQIVND (reference sequence). The ends lost 5 bases at V and 4 bases at J; junction bases unmatched: 4. The chain's CDR3 is CASSPRTGTEAFF. The CDR3 DNA reads as TGTGCCAGTAGTCCCCGGACAGGCACTGAAGCTTTCTTT. The full variable domain, with the rest looked up from reference TRBV19 and TRBJ1-1, is DGGITQSPKYLFRKEGQNVTLSCEQNLNHDAMYWYRQDPGQGLRLIYYSQIVNDFQKGDIAEGYSVSREKKESFPLTVTSAQKNPTAFYLCASSPRTGTEAFFGQGTRLTVV.

The gene calls are TRBV27 and TRBJ2-7; maybe TRBD1 (6 bases). The germline V gene encodes CDR1 MNHEY and CDR2 SMNVEV (reference sequence). CDR3 length: 13 residues. Trimming took 5 bases from V and 3 from J, leaving 11 bases between them. The CDR3 sequence: CASSPRTVYEQYF. The DNA of the CDR3 is TGTGCCAGCAGTCCACGGACAGTCTACGAGCAGTACTTC.